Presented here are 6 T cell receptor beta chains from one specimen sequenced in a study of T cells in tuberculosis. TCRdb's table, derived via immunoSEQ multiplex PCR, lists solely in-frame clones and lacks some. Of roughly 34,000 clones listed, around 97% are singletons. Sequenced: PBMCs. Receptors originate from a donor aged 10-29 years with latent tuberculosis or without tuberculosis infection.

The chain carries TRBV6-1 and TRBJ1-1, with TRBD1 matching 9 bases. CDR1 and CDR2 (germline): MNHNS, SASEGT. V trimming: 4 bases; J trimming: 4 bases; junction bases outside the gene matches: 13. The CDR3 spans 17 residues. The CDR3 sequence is CASSVSGTGFTGTEAFF. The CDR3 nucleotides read TGTGCCAGCAGTGTCTCCGGGACAGGGTTCACGGGCACTGAAGCTTTCTTT.

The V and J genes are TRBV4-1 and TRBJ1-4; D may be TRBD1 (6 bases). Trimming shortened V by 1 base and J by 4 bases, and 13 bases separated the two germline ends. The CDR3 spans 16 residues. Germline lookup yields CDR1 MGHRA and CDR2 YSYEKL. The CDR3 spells CASSQGGGTVNEKLFF. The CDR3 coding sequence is TGCGCCAGCAGCCAAGGGGGGGGCACCGTTAATGAAAAACTGTTTTTT.

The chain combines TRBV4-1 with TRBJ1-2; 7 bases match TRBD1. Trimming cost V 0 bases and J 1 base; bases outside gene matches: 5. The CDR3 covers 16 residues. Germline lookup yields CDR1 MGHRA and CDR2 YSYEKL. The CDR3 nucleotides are TGCGCCAGCAGCCAAGATGAGACAGGGTTTAACTATGGCTACACCTTC. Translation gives CASSQDETGFNYGYTF.

CDR3 in amino acids: CATSRNYLQGADGYTF. The CDR3 DNA reads TGTGCCACCAGCCGAAACTATCTACAGGGGGCAGATGGCTACACCTTC. The chain combines TRBV15 with TRBJ1-2; the match to TRBD1 covers 9 bases. The V gene's germline CDR1 is LNHNV and CDR2 YYDKDF (reference sequence). This CDR3 region has 16 residues. Trimming removed 5 bases from V and 6 bases from J; junction bases left unmatched: 13.

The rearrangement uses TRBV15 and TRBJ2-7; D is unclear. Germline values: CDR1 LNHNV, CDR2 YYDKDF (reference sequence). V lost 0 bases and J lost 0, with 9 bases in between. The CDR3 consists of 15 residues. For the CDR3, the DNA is TGTGCCACCAGCAGAGACCGCCATAGCTCCTACGAGCAGTACTTC. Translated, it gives CATSRDRHSSYEQYF.

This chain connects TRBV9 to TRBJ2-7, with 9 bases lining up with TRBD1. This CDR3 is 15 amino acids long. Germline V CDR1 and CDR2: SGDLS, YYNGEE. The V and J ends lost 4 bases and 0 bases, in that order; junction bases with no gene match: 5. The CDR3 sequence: CASSLGTGNSYEQYF. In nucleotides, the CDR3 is TGTGCCAGCAGCCTCGGGACAGGGAACTCCTACGAGCAGTACTTC.